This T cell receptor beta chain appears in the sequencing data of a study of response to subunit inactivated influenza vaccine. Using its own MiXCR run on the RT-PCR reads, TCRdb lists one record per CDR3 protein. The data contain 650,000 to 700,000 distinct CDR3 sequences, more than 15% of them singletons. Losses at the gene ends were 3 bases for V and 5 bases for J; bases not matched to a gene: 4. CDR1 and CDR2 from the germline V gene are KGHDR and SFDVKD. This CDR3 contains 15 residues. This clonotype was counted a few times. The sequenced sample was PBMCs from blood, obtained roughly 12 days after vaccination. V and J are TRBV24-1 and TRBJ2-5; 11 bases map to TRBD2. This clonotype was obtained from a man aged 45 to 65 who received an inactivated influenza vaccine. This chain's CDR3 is CATSDAGTSGETQYF. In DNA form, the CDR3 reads TGTGCCACCAGTGATGCCGGGACTAGCGGCGAGACCCAGTACTTC.